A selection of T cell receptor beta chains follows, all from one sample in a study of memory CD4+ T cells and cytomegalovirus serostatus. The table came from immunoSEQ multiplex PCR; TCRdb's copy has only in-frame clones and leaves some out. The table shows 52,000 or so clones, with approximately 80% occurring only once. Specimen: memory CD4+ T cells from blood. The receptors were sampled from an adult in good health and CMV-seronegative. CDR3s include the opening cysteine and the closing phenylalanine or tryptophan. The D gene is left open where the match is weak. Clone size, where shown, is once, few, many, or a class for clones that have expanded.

CDR3nt: TGTGCCAGCAGTCTTACTGGGACAAGAATTGAAAAACTGTTTTTT; CDR3aa: CASSLTGTRIEKLFF; abundance: .; d_gene: .; v_gene: TRBV28; len: 15; j_gene: TRBJ1-4
CDR3nt: TGTGCCAGCAGAACCCCGGGCAGGAACACTGAAGCTTTCTTT; CDR3aa: CASRTPGRNTEAFF; abundance: few; d_gene: .; v_gene: TRBV28; len: 14; j_gene: TRBJ1-1
CDR3nt: TGTGCCAGCGAAAAAAAGGGTTCAGGAAACACCATATATTTT; CDR3aa: CASEKKGSGNTIYF; abundance: .; d_gene: .; v_gene: TRBV5-4; len: 14; j_gene: TRBJ1-3
CDR3nt: TGTGCCAGTAGTATAAGATCAAACACCGGGGAGCTGTTTTTT; CDR3aa: CASSIRSNTGELFF; abundance: .; d_gene: .; v_gene: TRBV19; len: 14; j_gene: TRBJ2-2
CDR3nt: TGTGCCAGCAGTTCCCCCCGCGCGAAAACAGGGACGTATGGCTACACCTTC; CDR3aa: CASSSPRAKTGTYGYTF; abundance: once; d_gene: .; v_gene: TRBV27; len: 17; j_gene: TRBJ1-2
CDR3nt: TGTGCCAGCAGCGTAGATTTGTATCTCTCTGAAGCTTTCTTT; CDR3aa: CASSVDLYLSEAFF; abundance: .; d_gene: .; v_gene: TRBV9; len: 14; j_gene: TRBJ1-1
CDR3nt: TGTGCCAGCAGCCAGGGCGCAGGGGTCACTGAAGCTTTCTTT; CDR3aa: CASSQGAGVTEAFF; abundance: .; d_gene: .; v_gene: TRBV28; len: 14; j_gene: TRBJ1-1
CDR3nt: TGTGCCAGCAGCTTGGTAGGGTCCGGAGAGCAGTACTTC; CDR3aa: CASSLVGSGEQYF; abundance: .; d_gene: .; v_gene: TRBV5-6; len: 13; j_gene: TRBJ2-7
CDR3nt: TGTGCCATCCTAAGGGGGTCGGGAAACACCATATATTTT; CDR3aa: CAILRGSGNTIYF; abundance: .; d_gene: .; v_gene: TRBV6-6; len: 13; j_gene: TRBJ1-3
CDR3nt: TGTGCCAGCAGCTTATCCGGGGGCCCCTACAATGAGCAGTTCTTC; CDR3aa: CASSLSGGPYNEQFF; abundance: .; d_gene: .; v_gene: TRBV7-6; len: 15; j_gene: TRBJ2-1
CDR3nt: TGTGCCAGCAATTTGTTCGGGAGACGGAACACTGAAGCTTTCTTT; CDR3aa: CASNLFGRRNTEAFF; abundance: once; d_gene: .; v_gene: TRBV27; len: 15; j_gene: TRBJ1-1
CDR3nt: TGTGCCAGCAGTCCAAGAACCGGGGTAATCGGCTACACCTTC; CDR3aa: CASSPRTGVIGYTF; abundance: .; d_gene: .; v_gene: TRBV6-5; len: 14; j_gene: TRBJ1-2
CDR3nt: TGTGCCAGCAGTCGGACAGGGAACACCGGGGAGCTGTTTTTT; CDR3aa: CASSRTGNTGELFF; abundance: .; d_gene: TRBD1; v_gene: TRBV2; len: 14; j_gene: TRBJ2-2
CDR3nt: TGTGCCACCAGCAGAGTGCGGCGGGAAAATGAAAAACTGTTTTTT; CDR3aa: CATSRVRRENEKLFF; abundance: .; d_gene: .; v_gene: TRBV15; len: 15; j_gene: TRBJ1-4
CDR3nt: TGCGCCAGCAGCTGGCGGAGCACCTACAATGAGCAGTTCTTC; CDR3aa: CASSWRSTYNEQFF; abundance: .; d_gene: .; v_gene: TRBV5-1; len: 14; j_gene: TRBJ2-1
CDR3nt: TGCAGCGTTGGGGAGGGATACGAGCAGTACTTC; CDR3aa: CSVGEGYEQYF; abundance: few; d_gene: TRBD2; v_gene: TRBV29-1; len: 11; j_gene: TRBJ2-7
CDR3nt: TGTGCCAGCAGTTCTAGGACAGGGGGCAATCAGCCCCAGCATTTT; CDR3aa: CASSSRTGGNQPQHF; abundance: .; d_gene: TRBD1; v_gene: TRBV6-5; len: 15; j_gene: TRBJ1-5
CDR3nt: TGTGCCAGTAGTACCGACCCGAAAAACTATGGCTACACCTTC; CDR3aa: CASSTDPKNYGYTF; abundance: .; d_gene: .; v_gene: TRBV19; len: 14; j_gene: TRBJ1-2
CDR3nt: TGTGCCAGTAGTATTAAAACTACAGGAAATCAGCCCCAGCATTTT; CDR3aa: CASSIKTTGNQPQHF; abundance: .; d_gene: .; v_gene: TRBV19; len: 15; j_gene: TRBJ1-5
CDR3nt: TGTGCCAGTAGTATCCAGACAGGGTCCCCCAATCAGCCCCAGCATTTT; CDR3aa: CASSIQTGSPNQPQHF; abundance: .; d_gene: TRBD1; v_gene: TRBV19; len: 16; j_gene: TRBJ1-5
CDR3nt: TGTGCCAGTAGGCAGAACCTTGAAGCTTTCTTT; CDR3aa: CASRQNLEAFF; abundance: .; d_gene: .; v_gene: TRBV28; len: 11; j_gene: TRBJ1-1
CDR3nt: TGTGCCAGCAGTGGGGTCACCATATATTTT; CDR3aa: CASSGVTIYF; abundance: .; d_gene: .; v_gene: TRBV28; len: 10; j_gene: TRBJ1-3
CDR3nt: TGTGCCAGCAGCCGGGGGGGCCAGGGAAGTTTAGTCTCACCCCTCCACTTT; CDR3aa: CASSRGGQGSLVSPLHF; abundance: once; d_gene: .; v_gene: TRBV4-2; len: 17; j_gene: TRBJ1-6
CDR3nt: TGTGCCAGCAGTGATCCGGGTTTGGGCACTGAAGCTTTCTTT; CDR3aa: CASSDPGLGTEAFF; abundance: .; d_gene: .; v_gene: TRBV2; len: 14; j_gene: TRBJ1-1
CDR3nt: TGTGCCAGCAGCCTCCCAGGGGGTAACTATGGCTACACCTTC; CDR3aa: CASSLPGGNYGYTF; abundance: once; d_gene: TRBD1; v_gene: TRBV6-5; len: 14; j_gene: TRBJ1-2
CDR3nt: TGTGCCAGCAGCTTAGGGGCGGGGAAACCCTACGAGCAGTACTTC; CDR3aa: CASSLGAGKPYEQYF; abundance: .; d_gene: .; v_gene: TRBV7-2; len: 15; j_gene: TRBJ2-7
CDR3nt: TGTGCCAGTACCATCGGGGGTAACAATCAGCCCCAGCATTTT; CDR3aa: CASTIGGNNQPQHF; abundance: .; d_gene: .; v_gene: TRBV19; len: 14; j_gene: TRBJ1-5
CDR3nt: TGCGCCAGCAGCTTGGGCGACAGGGGGCCACTTACCTACACTGAAGCTTTCTTT; CDR3aa: CASSLGDRGPLTYTEAFF; abundance: few; d_gene: TRBD1; v_gene: TRBV5-1; len: 18; j_gene: TRBJ1-1
CDR3nt: TGTGCCAGCAGCTTAGTATCGCAGGAGGGCGAGCAGTACTTC; CDR3aa: CASSLVSQEGEQYF; abundance: .; d_gene: .; v_gene: TRBV7-6; len: 14; j_gene: TRBJ2-7
CDR3nt: TGTGCCAGCAGCCCAGGGGGGGCCAGCGAGGACTATGGCTACACCTTC; CDR3aa: CASSPGGASEDYGYTF; abundance: .; d_gene: TRBD1; v_gene: TRBV7-2; len: 16; j_gene: TRBJ1-2
CDR3nt: TGTGCCAGCACTATGACAGGGAGTGTAGGCGAGCAGTACTTC; CDR3aa: CASTMTGSVGEQYF; abundance: .; d_gene: TRBD1; v_gene: TRBV6-6; len: 14; j_gene: TRBJ2-7
CDR3nt: TGTGCCAGCAGCTGGGCGGGGGGCACTGAAGCTTTCTTT; CDR3aa: CASSWAGGTEAFF; abundance: .; d_gene: .; v_gene: TRBV7-2; len: 13; j_gene: TRBJ1-1
CDR3nt: TGTGCCATCAGTGAGTCTTTTAGCGGGGGGCAACTCACAGATACGCAGTATTTT; CDR3aa: CAISESFSGGQLTDTQYF; abundance: .; d_gene: TRBD2; v_gene: TRBV10-3; len: 18; j_gene: TRBJ2-3
CDR3nt: TGTGCCAGCAGTGACCCGGGGGGGGTCATAGATACGCAGTATTTT; CDR3aa: CASSDPGGVIDTQYF; abundance: once; d_gene: TRBD2; v_gene: TRBV2; len: 15; j_gene: TRBJ2-3
CDR3nt: TGTGCCAGCAGCCTGGGACAGACTAGCACAGATACGCAGTATTTT; CDR3aa: CASSLGQTSTDTQYF; abundance: .; d_gene: TRBD1; v_gene: TRBV7-9; len: 15; j_gene: TRBJ2-3
CDR3nt: TGCGCCAGCAGCTTGGCTCTAGTGGAGACCCAGTACTTC; CDR3aa: CASSLALVETQYF; abundance: few; d_gene: .; v_gene: TRBV5-1; len: 13; j_gene: TRBJ2-5
CDR3nt: TGTGCCAGCAGTGCTAACCTTAACTATGGCTACACCTTC; CDR3aa: CASSANLNYGYTF; abundance: .; d_gene: .; v_gene: TRBV2; len: 13; j_gene: TRBJ1-2
CDR3nt: TGCGCCAGCAGCTCGATAGACACCGGGGAGCTGTTTTTT; CDR3aa: CASSSIDTGELFF; abundance: .; d_gene: .; v_gene: TRBV5-1; len: 13; j_gene: TRBJ2-2
CDR3nt: TGCGCCAGCAGCCTAACAGGAATGAATAATTCACCCCTCCACTTT; CDR3aa: CASSLTGMNNSPLHF; abundance: .; d_gene: .; v_gene: TRBV5-1; len: 15; j_gene: TRBJ1-6
CDR3nt: TGTGCCACCACAAGGGGAGGGAGGGAGCAGTACTTC; CDR3aa: CATTRGGREQYF; abundance: .; d_gene: TRBD2; v_gene: TRBV7-9; len: 12; j_gene: TRBJ2-7
CDR3nt: TGTGCCAGCAGCTTGGCCATGGGGAGGGACAATCAGCCCCAGCATTTT; CDR3aa: CASSLAMGRDNQPQHF; abundance: once; d_gene: .; v_gene: TRBV5-8; len: 16; j_gene: TRBJ1-5